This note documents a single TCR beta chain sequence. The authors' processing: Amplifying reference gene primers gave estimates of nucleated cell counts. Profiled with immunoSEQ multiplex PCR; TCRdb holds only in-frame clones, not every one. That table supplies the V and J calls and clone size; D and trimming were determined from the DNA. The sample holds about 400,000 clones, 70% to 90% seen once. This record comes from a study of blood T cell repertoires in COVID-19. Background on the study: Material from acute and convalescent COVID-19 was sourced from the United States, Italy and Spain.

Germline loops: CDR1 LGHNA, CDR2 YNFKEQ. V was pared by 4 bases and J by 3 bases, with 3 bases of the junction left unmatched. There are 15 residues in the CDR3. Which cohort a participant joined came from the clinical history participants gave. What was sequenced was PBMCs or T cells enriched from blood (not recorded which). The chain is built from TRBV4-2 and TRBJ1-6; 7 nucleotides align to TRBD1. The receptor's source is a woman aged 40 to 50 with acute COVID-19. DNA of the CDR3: TGTGCCAGCAGCCCCGGGACAGACTATAATTCACCCCTCCACTTT. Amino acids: CASSPGTDYNSPLHF.